The rows below give T cell receptor beta chains drawn from one sample of a study of blood T cell repertoires in COVID-19. Some clones are missing from TCRdb's copy, which holds only in-frame ones; the method was immunoSEQ multiplex PCR. The sample lists about 230,000 clones, 70% to 90% occurring once. The sequenced material came from peripheral blood. The source of these receptors is a man aged 45-65 years with COVID-19, enrolled during active disease. CDR3s include the opening cysteine and the closing phenylalanine or tryptophan. The D gene is left open where the match is weak. The size of a clone is reported for some rows only, either as once, few or many, or as a class for expanded clones.

V gene,clone size,J gene,D gene,CDR3 DNA,CDR3 protein
TRBV30,NA,TRBJ2-7,NA,TGTGCCTGGAGGGGTAAATGGACACGGCACGAGCAGTACTTC,CAWRGKWTRHEQYF
TRBV24-1,NA,TRBJ2-5,NA,TGTGCCACCAGCCAGAACCAAGAGACCCAGTACTTC,CATSQNQETQYF
TRBV7-6,NA,TRBJ2-1,NA,TGTGCCAGCGGGGCAGGGGTCTACAATGAGCAGTTCTTC,CASGAGVYNEQFF
TRBV28,NA,TRBJ2-1,NA,TGTGCCAGCACCGGAGGGGGGGGATCCTACAATGAGCAGTTCTTC,CASTGGGGSYNEQFF
TRBV18,once,TRBJ1-5,NA,TGTGCCAGCTCACCACGGTCGGGACTCAATCAGCCCCAGCATTTT,CASSPRSGLNQPQHF
TRBV7-2,NA,TRBJ2-2,NA,TGTGCCAGCAGCAGCCTCTCCTCTAGCACCGGGGAGCTGTTTTTT,CASSSLSSSTGELFF
TRBV18,NA,TRBJ1-2,NA,TGTGCCAGCTCACCACCGTCAGGGTTTGGCTACACCTTC,CASSPPSGFGYTF
TRBV4-3,NA,TRBJ1-5,NA,TGCGCCAGCAGCCAAGATTGGCTCGAGCCCCAGCATTTT,CASSQDWLEPQHF
TRBV6-5,NA,TRBJ1-5,NA,TGTGCCAGCAGTTATACGGGGGGCTTCTCGGATCAGCCCCAGCATTTT,CASSYTGGFSDQPQHF
TRBV10-3,NA,TRBJ2-1,TRBD2,TGTGCCATCAGTGGGGGACTAGCGGGAGGAAAGGATGAGCAGTTCTTC,CAISGGLAGGKDEQFF
TRBV5-1,few,TRBJ1-5,TRBD1,TGCGCCAGCAGCCCGAACGGGACAGTGCCCAATCAGCCCCAGCATTTT,CASSPNGTVPNQPQHF
TRBV15,NA,TRBJ2-2,TRBD2,TGTGCCACCAGCTACTGGACTAGCGGGCCGATCACCGGGGAGCTGTTTTTT,CATSYWTSGPITGELFF
TRBV19,NA,TRBJ1-6,NA,TGTGCCAGTAGTATTGGAGGATCCTATAATTCACCCCTCCACTTT,CASSIGGSYNSPLHF
TRBV14,NA,TRBJ1-2,NA,TGTGCCAGCAGCCAGGGCGCGGACATTTACTATGGCTACACCTTC,CASSQGADIYYGYTF
TRBV3-1/TRBV3-2,NA,TRBJ1-2,TRBD1,TGTGCCAGCAGCCAAAGCGGCCCGACAGGGACTGGCTATGGCTACACCTTC,CASSQSGPTGTGYGYTF
TRBV19,NA,TRBJ2-5,TRBD2,TGTGCCAGTAGTATTAGCGGGTACCAAGAGACCCAGTACTTC,CASSISGYQETQYF
TRBV10-3,NA,TRBJ1-1,NA,TGTGCCATCCTATCAGGGGCAGCCGGCACTGAAGCTTTCTTT,CAILSGAAGTEAFF
TRBV18,NA,TRBJ2-6,NA,TGTGCCAGCTCATCCCTTACGCGGGGTGCCAACGTCCTGACTTTC,CASSSLTRGANVLTF
TRBV10-3,NA,TRBJ2-6,TRBD1,TGTGCCATCAGTTTGACAGGGGATATGGTCTCTGGGGCCAACGTCCTGACTTTC,CAISLTGDMVSGANVLTF
TRBV7-3,once,TRBJ2-5,TRBD2,TGTGCCAGCAGCTTAGGCGGGGGGAAACAAGAGACCCAGTACTTC,CASSLGGGKQETQYF
TRBV3-1/TRBV3-2,NA,TRBJ2-7,NA,TGTGCCAGCAGCCAAGAATCCCGTACAGGCGCCCGTTCCTACGAGCAGTACTTC,CASSQESRTGARSYEQYF
TRBV11-3,NA,TRBJ2-1,NA,TGTGCCAGCAGCAAACGGGCTACTAGTTTGGAGCAGTTCTTC,CASSKRATSLEQFF
TRBV7-6,NA,TRBJ2-3,TRBD2,TGTGCCAGCAGTCGTAGCGGGAGTGGTGCAGATACGCAGTATTTT,CASSRSGSGADTQYF
TRBV28,NA,TRBJ1-1,TRBD1,TGTGCCAGCAGACAAGACAGGGGGCGACTGAACACTGAAGCTTTCTTT,CASRQDRGRLNTEAFF
TRBV10-3,once,TRBJ1-1,NA,TGTGCCATCACCATGGACGGGACTTTAGGCGCTGAAGCTTTCTTT,CAITMDGTLGAEAFF
TRBV28,NA,TRBJ1-6,TRBD1,TGTGCCAGCAGTTCTAATCGGGACAGTTATAATTCACCCCTCCACTTT,CASSSNRDSYNSPLHF
TRBV7-6,NA,TRBJ2-7,NA,TGTGCCAGCAGAGGGGTAGACAACGAGCAGTACTTC,CASRGVDNEQYF
TRBV7-2,NA,TRBJ2-3,TRBD2,TGTGCCAGCAGCTTAGATGGTAGCGGGGGGACGCAGTATTTT,CASSLDGSGGTQYF
TRBV14,NA,TRBJ1-3,TRBD1,TGTGCCAGCAGCTCCCGGACAGGGACTGGAAACACCATATATTTT,CASSSRTGTGNTIYF